This T cell receptor (beta chain) was recovered during a study of blood T cells in healthy people across ages. PCR was performed a second time for about 7 to 11 cycles using a sample-barcoded 5' primer and a J-beta primer mix. TCRdb reprocessed the 5' RACE reads with MiXCR, giving one entry per CDR3 protein. The sample carries about 510,000 distinct CDR3 sequences, about 26% recorded once. This CDR3 has 16 residues. In its sample, this clonotype was seen once. These same records also appear under a second study, on T cells of mothers and their children.

The sequenced sample was blood. The J gene is TRBJ1-1, the V gene TRBV21-1. TRBV21-1 is an annotated pseudogene. The TCR sequence derives from a boy under 10 years old in good health. For the CDR3, the DNA is TGTGCCAGCAGCAAAGCGCTAGGCAGTCGACCCCCTGAAGCTTTCTTT. It specifies CASSKALGSRPPEAFF.